The sequence of this TCR beta chain was determined in a study of T cell repertoires in cytomegalovirus infection (dated by TCRdb to between 2018 and 2021). Regarding the complete study: The HLA type of each donor mattered for the analysis, because public TCR beta signatures pointed to carriage of CMV infection along with the matching HLA type.

Reads for this sample came from an Illumina HiSeq 1500. The public sequencing data were trimmed at Q25 with fastp and processed into clonotypes with MiXCR by TCRdb, which kept only in-frame beta chains. Entries are consolidated by CDR3 protein sequence, retaining the most common genes and DNA. This sample lists more than 650,000 distinct CDR3 sequences; approximately 40% were detected once. Under 3.5% of the sample rests with the top ten. The full study reports these points: The ex vivo response was dominated by HLA-C-restricted CMV-specific TCR beta clonotypes, which also provided the single most frequent clonotype in two of eight donors. In both this cohort and an independent cohort of 352 donors, the cumulative frequency of public TCR beta family members distinguished carriers of CMV infection plus the relevant HLA type.

The germline ends are 6 bases apart after V is trimmed by 1 base and J by 2 bases. Inclusive of the bounding cysteine and phenylalanine, the CDR3 is 13 residues long. The entry retains the CDR3 DNA only, 39 bases that are in frame from base 1. The germline V gene provides CDR1 SGDLS and CDR2 YYNGEE. This clonotype was picked up many times. There is no known antigen for this receptor. No base-level quality is on record; no much larger clone is a single base apart. The specimen was PBMCs. This TCR derives from a human donor in good health (CMV status not recorded). Some clones in this sample may be carry-over from other donors' samples. The V and J segments used are TRBV9 and TRBJ1-2; TRBD1 is possibly the D segment (6 matching bases). The DNA sequence reads TGTGCCAGCAGCGTAACAGGGAACTATGGCTACACCTTC. Translated, it gives CASSVTGNYGYTF.